Below, 6 T cell receptor beta chains from the same sample are listed, as sequenced in a study of tissue T cells after allogeneic stem cell transplantation. Produced via immunoSEQ multiplex PCR; TCRdb's table is partial and in-frame only. The table has about 5,700 clones, under 50% seen once; the top ten hold around 15%. The time point is: mouse harvest day 14 after allogeneic transplant. Each mouse received 10^7 T-cell-depleted marrow cells plus 10^6 splenic CD5+ T cells by tail vein. Sequencing input: gut tissue. All receptors come from a female BALB/c mouse given C57BL/6 T cells with graft-versus-host disease after an allogeneic hematopoietic cell transplant.

About this clone: Genes here carry mouse names. Read data end 1 residue before the CDR3 end; the end is taken from the germline J gene. This chain links TRBV23 with TRBJ2-5; the table names TRBD1, a call not compared with the DNA. From germline, CDR1 is KGHTA and CDR2 FQNQQP. The length of the CDR3 is 14 residues. The CDR3: CSSSLTGGRDTQYF. The DNA read from the CDR3 is TGCTCCAGCAGTCTGACAGGGGGAAGAGACACCCAGTAC.

This clone has a handful of counts. Each gene name is a mouse one. With the read ending 1 residue before the CDR3 end, the germline J gene is used to fill in that end. This chain uses TRBV3 with TRBJ1-3; 7 bases are a match to TRBD1. The V gene end was trimmed by 5 bases and the J gene end by 3 bases; junction bases not matched to a gene: 4. CDR3 length equals 14 residues. CDR1 and CDR2 (germline): SNHLY, FYNGKV (reference sequence). The CDR3 loop reads CASSQTGNGNTLYF. CDR3 DNA, as far as it was read: TGTGCCAGCAGCCAGACAGGGAATGGAAATACGCTCTAT.

Notes on this clone: Genes here carry mouse names. The missing CDR3 end, 1 residue past where the read stops, is filled in from the germline J gene. The chain has TRBV5 and TRBJ1-6; 7 bases match TRBD1. TRBJ1-6 is known as an ORF, though its function is uncertain. Per the germline V gene, CDR1 is LGHNA and CDR2 is YNLKQL (reference sequence). The ends lost 6 bases at V and 3 bases at J; junction bases unmatched: 5. CDR3 length: 15 residues. This CDR3 is CASRGTEIYNSPLYF. CDR3 bases read: TGTGCCAGCAGAGGGACAGAAATCTATAATTCGCCCCTCTAC.

Notes on this clone: The gene names given are mouse names. This CDR3 is CASSQDRGLSSAETLYF. Partial CDR3 DNA: TGTGCCAGCAGCCAAGATCGCGGTCTCAGTAGTGCAGAAACGCTGTAT. The chain links TRBV5 to TRBJ2-3; D not certain. The read terminates 1 residue ahead of where the CDR3 ends, so the germline J gene completes it. This CDR3 has 17 amino acids. V lost 0 bases and J 0 bases, leaving 13 bases between the germline ends. From germline, CDR1 is LGHNA and CDR2 YNLKQL (reference sequence).

Regarding this clone: Gene names and germline refer to mouse. The read finishes 1 residue shy of the CDR3 end, and the germline J gene is used to complete it. V usage is TRBV19 and J usage is TRBJ2-4; 12 nucleotides match TRBD1. In germline, CDR1 is FNHDT, CDR2 SITEND (reference sequence). This CDR3 spans 16 amino acids. The ends lost 2 bases at V and 1 base at J; junction bases unmatched: 2. CDR3 DNA (partial): TGTGCCAGCAGTATTGGGACAGGGGGCGGTCAAAACACCTTGTAC. This codes for CASSIGTGGGQNTLY. The entire CDR3 reads CASSIGTGGGQNTLYF.

On this clone itself: The gene names given are mouse names. The read stops 1 residue short of the end of the CDR3; the missing end is completed from the germline J gene. This rearrangement joins TRBV4 to TRBJ2-7; 11 bases agree with TRBD2. V was pared by 4 bases and J by 7 bases, with 9 bases of the junction left unmatched. Germline V gene lookup returns CDR1 LGHDT and CDR2 YNNKQL (reference sequence). There are 15 residues in the CDR3. CDR3: CASSFRDWGSGEQYF. The sequenced CDR3 bases are TGTGCCAGCAGCTTCCGGGACTGGGGGAGCGGGGAACAGTAC.